A single sample is the source of the 22 T cell receptor beta chains below, sequenced in a study of Ad26.COV2.S vaccination and SARS-CoV-2 variants. Libraries were prepared by immunoSEQ multiplex PCR; TCRdb keeps only in-frame clonotypes and omits some of them. This table holds hundreds of thousands of clones, 80% to 90% found once. The treatment denotes: 15 to 20 received Ad26.COV2.S at low or high dose, single or two shots; roughly five received placebo; per-sample allocation not given. Specimen acquisition occurred on day 63 following the initial vaccine or placebo injection. The input for sequencing was peripheral blood, taken in a trial of Ad26.COV2.S vaccine versus placebo. All receptors come from a person between 18 and 59 years old who received the Ad26.COV2.S COVID-19 vaccine or a placebo.

This clone occurred a few times. The J gene is TRBJ2-1, the V gene TRBV12-3 or TRBV12-4; no clear D. V shed 2 bases and J shed 8 bases, with 7 bases lying between them. The CDR3 totals 12 residues. For the CDR3, the DNA is TGTGCCAGCAGTTTAAATAGACATGAGCAGTTCTTC. This encodes CASSLNRHEQFF.

The rearrangement joins TRBV27 to TRBJ2-4, with 9 nucleotides matching TRBD1. V dropped 5 bases and J dropped 0; count of bases not matched to a gene: 20. Per the germline V gene, CDR1 is MNHEY and CDR2 is SMNVEV (reference sequence). This CDR3 is built from 21 residues. The CDR3 DNA sequence: TGTGCCAGCAGTCAAAAGGCCTTAACAGGGGGCGTTGTATTAGCCAAAAACATTCAGTACTTC. Its translation is CASSQKALTGGVVLAKNIQYF.

Note on this clone: At one of its ends the junction is not consistent with the germline gene, which may arise from a read error. The V and J genes are TRBV2 and TRBJ2-7; TRBD2 matches 8 bases. Germline-derived CDR1 and CDR2 are SNHLY and FYNNEI. The CDR3 spans 15 residues. The CDR3 region has the DNA TGTGCCAGCAGCGAAGGGAGGACTAGCAACTTCGAGCAGTACTTC. As protein: CASSEGRTSNFEQYF.

V gene TRBV5-1 combines with J gene TRBJ1-1; D is perhaps TRBD1 (6 bases). This CDR3 has 15 amino acids. Looked up from germline, CDR1 is SGHRS and CDR2 is YFSETQ. Deletions cut 4 bases from V and 3 bases from J, with 16 bases between. CDR3 DNA sequence: TGCGCCAGCAGCAAACTGGGACACCCGGACACTGAAGCTTTCTTT. Translated: CASSKLGHPDTEAFF.

This sequence joins TRBV12-3 or TRBV12-4 and TRBJ1-2; TRBD1 aligns across 7 bases. The V segment lost 5 bases and the J segment 8 bases; nucleotides outside the gene matches: 5. The CDR3 length is 12 residues. CDR3 nucleotide sequence: TGTGCCAGCAGTATAGGGGGCGTCGGCTACACCTTC. This codes for CASSIGGVGYTF.

The chain couples TRBV7-6 to TRBJ1-6, with D unclear. The CDR3 covers 14 residues. Looked up from germline, CDR1 is SGHVS and CDR2 is FNYEAQ. With 3 bases removed from V and 10 bases from J, the gap between germline ends came to 13 bases. The CDR3 nucleotides are TGTGCCAGCAGCTTGGGCCAGAGTAACTCACCCCTCCACTTT. Translated, it gives CASSLGQSNSPLHF.

The rearrangement links TRBV7-2 to TRBJ2-2; D is perhaps TRBD1 (5 bases). The CDR3 runs to 17 residues. The V end lost 3 bases, the J end lost 2 bases, and 16 bases lay between the germline ends. Germline V CDR1 and CDR2: SGHTA, FQGNSA. The CDR3 DNA is TGTGCCAGCAGCTTTGCGCAGGGCTTCCTCAACACCGGGGAGCTGTTTTTT. This sequence encodes CASSFAQGFLNTGELFF.

This clone appeared a few times. Here the CDR3 reads CASSHSMNSPLHF. CDR3 coding DNA: TGTGCCAGCAGCCACTCTATGAATTCACCCCTCCACTTT. The chain combines TRBV7-3 with TRBJ1-6; D not resolved. The CDR3 consists of 13 residues. V was clipped by 5 bases and J by 7 bases, with 9 bases between them. Germline V gives CDR1 SGHTA, CDR2 FQGTGA. The variable domain in full, with the rest retrieved from reference TRBV7-3 and TRBJ1-6, is GAGVSQTPSNKVTEKGKYVELRCDPISGHTALYWYRQSLGQGPEFLIYFQGTGAADDSGLPNDRFFAVRPEGSVSTLKIQRTERGDSAVYLCASSHSMNSPLHFGNGTRLTVT.

The gene calls are TRBV14 and TRBJ2-2; D gene ambiguous. The CDR3 is made up of 15 amino acids. Germline CDR1 SGHDN, CDR2 FVKESK. Trimming stripped 3 bases from V and 4 bases from J, with 12 bases between. CDR3 sequence: CASSHYGRTTGELFF. CDR3 coding DNA: TGTGCCAGCAGCCACTACGGACGGACCACCGGGGAGCTGTTTTTT.

The chain couples TRBV3-1 (or the pseudogene TRBV3-2) to TRBJ2-2; D is possibly TRBD1 or TRBD2 (5 bases each). Germline V gene sequence: CDR1 LGHDT, CDR2 YNNKEL (reference sequence). The CDR3 covers 15 residues. V was clipped by 1 base and J by 5 bases, with 11 bases between them. CDR3 DNA: TGTGCCAGCAGCCAAGGTGGGGGTAAAACCGGGGAGCTGTTTTTT. Its translation: CASSQGGGKTGELFF.

J is TRBJ2-7 and V is TRBV5-1; 9 bases fit TRBD2. Trimming at V came to 1 base and at J to 2 bases, leaving 7 bases not matched to a gene. CDR3 length: 16 amino acids. Germline V lookup: CDR1 SGHRS, CDR2 YFSETQ. The CDR3 here is CASSLLGAGGTYEQYF. For the CDR3, the DNA is TGCGCCAGCAGCTTGTTAGGTGCGGGGGGGACCTACGAGCAGTACTTC. Full variable domain (missing parts from reference TRBV5-1 and TRBJ2-7): KAGVTQTPRYLIKTRGQQVTLSCSPISGHRSVSWYQQTPGQGLQFLFEYFSETQRNKGNFPGRFSGRQFSNSRSEMNVSTLELGDSALYLCASSLLGAGGTYEQYFGPGTRLTVT.

This clone was seen a few times. Other DNA sequences from this sample encode an identical CDR3 as well. The chain carries TRBV3-1 (or the pseudogene TRBV3-2) and TRBJ2-7; TRBD2 matches at 8 bases. The V gene's germline CDR1 is LGHDT and CDR2 YNNKEL (reference sequence). The CDR3 sequence is 15 residues long. The V segment lost 0 bases and the J segment 1 base; nucleotides outside the gene matches: 2. The CDR3 coding sequence is TGTGCCAGCAGCCAAGATGCTAGCGGGTCCTACGAGCAGTACTTC. It specifies CASSQDASGSYEQYF.

This sequence joins TRBV3-1 (or the pseudogene TRBV3-2) and TRBJ1-6; the D gene is possibly TRBD1 (6 bases). CDR3 length: 15 residues. In germline, CDR1 is LGHDT, CDR2 YNNKEL (reference sequence). V lost 0 bases, J lost 8 bases, and 11 bases lay in between. CDR3: CASSQDSDRDSPLHF. The DNA for the CDR3 is TGTGCCAGCAGCCAAGATTCGGACAGAGATTCACCCCTCCACTTT.

The rearrangement joins TRBV12-5 to TRBJ1-2; D call uncertain. Trimming pared 5 bases from V and 8 bases from J, leaving 15 bases between. In germline, CDR1 is LGHNT, CDR2 FRNRAP. The CDR3 totals 13 residues. The CDR3 DNA sequence: TGTGCTAGTGGTCCCCGCCGGGCGGACGGCTACACCTTC. Translation: CASGPRRADGYTF.

The gene calls are TRBV30 and TRBJ2-7; D is possibly TRBD1 or TRBD2 (5 bases each). V lost 4 bases and J 4 bases, leaving 17 bases between the germline ends. Germline lookup yields CDR1 GTSNPN and CDR2 SVGIG (reference sequence). The CDR3 is 14 residues long. The CDR3 nucleotides are TGTGCCTGGAACAGACCCCCGGGACCTTACGAGCAGTACTTC. It encodes CAWNRPPGPYEQYF.

The CDR3 protein is CASSFVASGPAIQETQYF. The CDR3 coding sequence is TGTGCCAGCAGCTTTGTGGCTAGCGGGCCCGCCATCCAAGAGACCCAGTACTTC. V and J are TRBV7-8 and TRBJ2-5; 8 positions match TRBD2. Germline V lookup: CDR1 SGHVS, CDR2 FQNEAQ. The CDR3 contains 18 residues. V gave up 3 bases and J gave up 1 base; unmatched junction bases: 13.

CDR3 loop: CAWNLGVSYNEQFF. The CDR3 nucleotides read TGTGCCTGGAACCTCGGGGTTTCCTACAATGAGCAGTTCTTC. The genes are TRBV30 and TRBJ2-1; TRBD2 might be the D (5 bases). This CDR3 has 14 residues. From germline, CDR1 is GTSNPN and CDR2 SVGIG (reference sequence). V was pared by 4 bases and J by 1 base, with 11 bases between.

This clone has only a few counts. V gene TRBV5-4 combines with J gene TRBJ2-2; D perhaps matches TRBD1 (6 bases). Deletions cut 2 bases from V and 0 bases from J, with 8 bases between. The V gene's germline CDR1 is SGHNT and CDR2 YYREEE (reference sequence). CDR3 size: 15 residues. CDR3 sequence: CASSFGTTNTGELFF. For the CDR3, the DNA is TGTGCCAGCAGCTTCGGGACAACGAACACCGGGGAGCTGTTTTTT.

This clone was seen a single time. This chain joins TRBV29-1 and TRBJ2-7; no clear D gene. Germline V gene lookup returns CDR1 SQVTM and CDR2 ANQGSEA. Trimming removed 5 bases from V and 0 bases from J, with 14 bases in between. The CDR3 extends over 14 amino acids. The CDR3 nucleotides read TGCAGCGTTAAAAAGGAGTTCAGCTCCTACGAGCAGTACTTC. It is translated as CSVKKEFSSYEQYF.

This clone has just a few counts. The chain combines TRBV6-5 with TRBJ2-7; tentatively, D is TRBD1 (6 bases). This CDR3 is built from 14 residues. V was pared by 5 bases and J by 6 bases, with 17 bases between. CDR1 MNHEY and CDR2 SVGAGI come from the germline V gene. CDR3 sequence reads: CASSPRTALGEQYF. CDR3 sequence (DNA): TGTGCCAGCAGTCCCCGGACAGCCCTGGGCGAGCAGTACTTC.

This chain joins TRBV7-6 and TRBJ1-4; D is unclear. Germline loops: CDR1 SGHVS, CDR2 FNYEAQ. The V end was cut by 5 bases, the J end by 3 bases, with 13 bases between. The CDR3 loop spans 15 amino acids. The CDR3 reads CASSRDIIANEKLFF. The CDR3 nucleotides are TGTGCCAGCAGCCGAGACATTATCGCTAATGAAAAACTGTTTTTT.

This clone was seen only a few times. The J gene is TRBJ1-1, the V gene TRBV5-3; D ambiguous. TRBV5-3 carries the ORF label, with uncertain function. The V and J ends lost 3 bases and 3 bases respectively, with 6 bases between them. The CDR3 is 12 residues long. CDR3 in amino acids: CARSSRDTEAFF. CDR3 bases: TGTGCCAGAAGCTCTAGGGACACTGAAGCTTTCTTT.